Sequencing of this TCR beta chain was carried out in a study of vaccination effects on CD4 cells after COVID-19. This CDR3 is 16 amino acids long. Trimming pared 0 bases from V and 1 base from J, leaving 12 bases between. Germline-derived CDR1 and CDR2 are SGHRS and YFSETQ. On this clone itself: Its antigen is unidentified.

The repertoire was sequenced with immunoSEQ multiplex PCR; TCRdb's copy has only in-frame clones and lacks some. This sample has around 23,000 clones, with around 75% found just once. Antigen-specific CD4+ T cells expanded by the ViraFEST assay with viral peptide pools were then sequenced. The culture ran for about 11 days, and then CD4+ T cells were isolated. Their SARS-CoV-2 infection, verified by PCR, occurred between March and December 2020. The sequence derives from a human donor who had a prior SARS-CoV-2 infection. This specimen consisted of CD4+ T cells from PBMCs cultured with a peptide pool, obtained before COVID-19 vaccination. The genes are TRBV5-1 and TRBJ2-3; D not certain. Here the CDR3 DNA reads TGCGCCAGCAGCTTGGGTTTGACAAGGGGCACAGATACGCAGTATTTT. Its protein product is CASSLGLTRGTDTQYF.